A selection of T cell receptor beta chains follows, all from one sample in a study of blood T cells in healthy people across ages. TCRdb reanalysed the 5' RACE reads using MiXCR and keeps one entry per CDR3 protein. The sample yields more than 1 million distinct CDR3 sequences, less than 50% seen once. Specimen: blood. Receptor source: a woman in her sixties or seventies in good health. The conserved cysteine and the conserved F or W are not part of the CDR3 here. Where a row states a size, it is once, few, many or the class of an expanded clone; other rows omit it.

abundance	j_gene	len	v_gene	CDR3aa
.	TRBJ2-7	11	TRBV29-1	SEPGQGAYEQY
.	TRBJ2-1	11	TRBV7-8	ASHADGYNEQF
few	TRBJ1-2	13	TRBV12-3/TRBV12-4	ASSPPTVTGYGYT
.	TRBJ2-7	11	TRBV20-1	SAKDRASYEQY
.	.	12	TRBV27	ASTITGGAYEQY
.	TRBJ2-7	14	TRBV12-3/TRBV12-4	ASSFGEAGSVYEQY
few	TRBJ2-2	12	TRBV5-1	ASSPREDHRELF
.	TRBJ2-1	13	TRBV9	ASSVRDFSYNEQF
few	TRBJ2-5	11	TRBV6-6	AHRGANQETQY
.	TRBJ2-1	12	TRBV6-1	ASSEGLAGLEQF
.	TRBJ2-1	13	TRBV9	ASSPGLAEAGEQF
.	TRBJ2-5	13	TRBV5-1	ASSPCGPKKETQY
few	TRBJ2-5	11	TRBV5-1	ASSLGQGRTQY
.	.	15	TRBV5-1	ASSLARTSGNSYEQY
.	TRBJ2-5	13	TRBV10-3	AASSASTVQETQY
.	TRBJ2-1	13	TRBV12-3/TRBV12-4	ASSPKTSGRGEQF
few	TRBJ1-4	13	TRBV12-3/TRBV12-4	ASSFGTPPRGKLF
few	TRBJ2-7	14	TRBV28	ASSSKAGGPLGEQY
.	TRBJ2-1	15	TRBV3-1	ASSQERTSGSHNEQF
.	TRBJ2-3	19	TRBV4-2	AGSQVWASGRDRRGTDTQY
.	TRBJ1-5	10	TRBV20-1	SAREGVQPQH
.	TRBJ2-7	14	TRBV11-2	TSSLAPGVSRYEQY
few	.	9	TRBV6-6	ASSPFDEQY
.	TRBJ2-7	12	TRBV20-1	SASDPSPRYEQY
.	TRBJ2-5	14	TRBV11-1	ASSLAPRTGGETQY
.	TRBJ1-6	9	TRBV20-1	SASSDSPLH
.	TRBJ1-4	11	TRBV18	ASSDQGGEKLF
few	TRBJ2-7	13	TRBV7-3	ASSWSGTGGYEQY
few	TRBJ2-3	13	TRBV24-1	ATSDFSGRADTQY
.	TRBJ2-1	11	TRBV3-1	ASSYRYFREQF
few	TRBJ2-3	13	TRBV4-1	ASSHQPGPTDTQY
.	TRBJ2-1	15	TRBV4-1	ASSQEGHGGRPNEQF